These T cell receptor beta chains were read from a single sample in a study of technical replicates of blood from a few donors. Here immunoSEQ multiplex PCR was the method, and the copy in TCRdb shows in-frame clones only, minus some. Among fewer than 85,000 clones listed, approximately 94% were seen once. Input material: T cells isolated from PBMCs. Source of these receptors: a human donor in good health. Both conserved end residues are part of each CDR3. D genes are given only for firm matches. Clone size is given for some rows only: seen once, a few or many times, or a class if the clone is expanded.

cdr3_length: 15
clone_size: -
j_call: TRBJ1-4
v_call: TRBV29-1
d_call: TRBD1
cdr3_aa: CSVETDRAGSEKLFF
cdr3_nt: TGCAGCGTTGAAACCGACAGGGCAGGGAGTGAAAAACTGTTTTTT

cdr3_length: 11
clone_size: once
j_call: TRBJ2-5
v_call: TRBV7-2
d_call: -
cdr3_aa: CASSFKETQYF
cdr3_nt: TGTGCCAGCAGCTTCAAAGAGACCCAGTACTTC

cdr3_length: 16
clone_size: -
j_call: TRBJ2-3
v_call: TRBV7-3
d_call: -
cdr3_aa: CASSLAEALGTDTQYF
cdr3_nt: TGTGCCAGCAGCTTAGCCGAAGCTTTAGGCACAGATACGCAGTATTTT

cdr3_length: 13
clone_size: -
j_call: TRBJ2-7
v_call: TRBV5-6
d_call: -
cdr3_aa: CASSLVEGYEQYF
cdr3_nt: TGTGCCAGCAGCTTGGTCGAGGGCTACGAGCAGTACTTC

cdr3_length: 12
clone_size: -
j_call: TRBJ1-2
v_call: TRBV2
d_call: -
cdr3_aa: CASSDRYYGYTF
cdr3_nt: TGTGCCAGCAGTGACAGGTACTATGGCTACACCTTC

cdr3_length: 15
clone_size: -
j_call: TRBJ1-3
v_call: TRBV4-1
d_call: TRBD1
cdr3_aa: CASSPTGGETNTIYF
cdr3_nt: TGCGCCAGCAGCCCTACAGGGGGCGAAACCAACACCATATATTTT

cdr3_length: 13
clone_size: -
j_call: TRBJ2-7
v_call: TRBV9
d_call: TRBD2
cdr3_aa: CASSVGLAREQYF
cdr3_nt: TGTGCCAGCAGCGTTGGACTAGCGCGGGAGCAGTACTTC

cdr3_length: 15
clone_size: -
j_call: TRBJ2-5
v_call: TRBV19
d_call: TRBD2
cdr3_aa: CASSSGTSEMETQYF
cdr3_nt: TGTGCCAGTAGTTCCGGGACTAGCGAAATGGAGACCCAGTACTTC

cdr3_length: 16
clone_size: -
j_call: TRBJ2-1
v_call: TRBV12-5
d_call: TRBD1
cdr3_aa: CASGPGRQGRNNEQFF
cdr3_nt: TGTGCTAGTGGTCCAGGTAGACAGGGGAGAAACAATGAGCAGTTCTTC

cdr3_length: 15
clone_size: -
j_call: TRBJ1-5
v_call: TRBV28
d_call: TRBD1
cdr3_aa: CASSFFTGADQPQHF
cdr3_nt: TGTGCCAGCAGTTTCTTCACAGGGGCGGATCAGCCCCAGCATTTT

cdr3_length: 15
clone_size: once
j_call: TRBJ2-5
v_call: TRBV7-3
d_call: -
cdr3_aa: CASSPNAVLQETQYF
cdr3_nt: TGTGCCAGCAGCCCGAACGCGGTACTCCAAGAGACCCAGTACTTC

cdr3_length: 11
clone_size: -
j_call: TRBJ1-1
v_call: TRBV30
d_call: -
cdr3_aa: CAWGAGTEAFF
cdr3_nt: TGTGCCTGGGGGGCCGGGACTGAAGCTTTCTTT

cdr3_length: 15
clone_size: -
j_call: TRBJ2-1
v_call: TRBV9
d_call: TRBD2
cdr3_aa: CASSGLAGGYNEQFF
cdr3_nt: TGTGCCAGCAGCGGACTAGCGGGAGGTTACAATGAGCAGTTCTTC

cdr3_length: 15
clone_size: once
j_call: TRBJ2-1
v_call: TRBV28
d_call: -
cdr3_aa: CASSLGAKFYNEQFF
cdr3_nt: TGTGCCAGCAGTTTAGGGGCCAAATTCTACAATGAGCAGTTCTTC

cdr3_length: 14
clone_size: -
j_call: TRBJ1-1
v_call: TRBV15
d_call: -
cdr3_aa: CATSSLGTNTEAFF
cdr3_nt: TGTGCCACCAGCAGTTTGGGGACAAACACTGAAGCTTTCTTT

cdr3_length: 17
clone_size: -
j_call: TRBJ1-2
v_call: TRBV6-1
d_call: -
cdr3_aa: CASSELGSVHSLYGYTF
cdr3_nt: TGTGCCAGCAGTGAATTAGGCAGCGTCCACTCTTTATATGGCTACACCTTC

cdr3_length: 11
clone_size: -
j_call: TRBJ2-1
v_call: TRBV7-2
d_call: -
cdr3_aa: CASSYGIEQFF
cdr3_nt: TGTGCCAGCAGCTACGGGATAGAGCAGTTCTTC

cdr3_length: 14
clone_size: -
j_call: TRBJ1-2
v_call: TRBV9
d_call: -
cdr3_aa: CASSVSGSDYGYTF
cdr3_nt: TGTGCCAGCAGCGTATCAGGCTCTGACTATGGCTACACCTTC

cdr3_length: 15
clone_size: -
j_call: TRBJ1-2
v_call: TRBV27
d_call: TRBD1
cdr3_aa: CASSPRTGGAYGYTF
cdr3_nt: TGTGCCAGCAGTCCCCGGACAGGGGGCGCTTATGGCTACACCTTC

cdr3_length: 14
clone_size: -
j_call: TRBJ2-7
v_call: TRBV28
d_call: -
cdr3_aa: CASSLPGTIYEQYF
cdr3_nt: TGTGCCAGCAGTTTACCCGGGACAATCTACGAGCAGTACTTC

cdr3_length: 14
clone_size: -
j_call: TRBJ2-7
v_call: TRBV10-2
d_call: -
cdr3_aa: CASSEYGLNYEQYF
cdr3_nt: TGCGCCAGCAGTGAGTACGGTCTAAACTACGAGCAGTACTTC

cdr3_length: 12
clone_size: -
j_call: TRBJ2-1
v_call: TRBV7-9
d_call: -
cdr3_aa: CASSKGDNEQFF
cdr3_nt: TGTGCCAGCAGCAAAGGGGACAATGAGCAGTTCTTC

cdr3_length: 15
clone_size: -
j_call: TRBJ2-7
v_call: TRBV28
d_call: TRBD1
cdr3_aa: CASSLWDRGSYEQYF
cdr3_nt: TGTGCCAGCAGTTTATGGGACAGGGGGTCCTACGAGCAGTACTTC

cdr3_length: 13
clone_size: -
j_call: TRBJ2-5
v_call: TRBV5-6
d_call: TRBD2
cdr3_aa: CASSGGVQETQYF
cdr3_nt: TGTGCCAGCAGCGGGGGGGTCCAAGAGACCCAGTACTTC

cdr3_length: 12
clone_size: -
j_call: TRBJ2-7
v_call: TRBV7-9
d_call: TRBD1
cdr3_aa: CASSFGTGEQYF
cdr3_nt: TGTGCCAGCAGCTTCGGGACAGGCGAGCAGTACTTC

cdr3_length: 13
clone_size: -
j_call: TRBJ2-1
v_call: TRBV7-3
d_call: TRBD2
cdr3_aa: CASSLGTRREQFF
cdr3_nt: TGTGCCAGCAGCTTAGGGACTAGAAGGGAGCAGTTCTTC

cdr3_length: 12
clone_size: -
j_call: TRBJ1-2
v_call: TRBV6-5
d_call: -
cdr3_aa: CATEAGGYGYTF
cdr3_nt: TGTGCCACAGAGGCGGGGGGGTATGGCTACACCTTC

cdr3_length: 17
clone_size: once
j_call: TRBJ2-5
v_call: TRBV4-2
d_call: TRBD2
cdr3_aa: CASSQVSSGPGEETQYF
cdr3_nt: TGTGCCAGCAGCCAAGTCTCTAGCGGACCGGGGGAAGAGACCCAGTACTTC

cdr3_length: 15
clone_size: -
j_call: TRBJ2-1
v_call: TRBV27
d_call: TRBD2
cdr3_aa: CASSPSGGITGEQFF
cdr3_nt: TGTGCCAGCAGTCCCAGCGGGGGGATCACGGGTGAGCAGTTCTTC

cdr3_length: 17
clone_size: -
j_call: TRBJ1-1
v_call: TRBV19
d_call: -
cdr3_aa: CASSIPRSGRVNTEAFF
cdr3_nt: TGTGCCAGTAGTATTCCTAGGTCAGGGAGGGTGAACACTGAAGCTTTCTTT

cdr3_length: 14
clone_size: -
j_call: TRBJ2-3
v_call: TRBV19
d_call: -
cdr3_aa: CASSISLDTDTQYF
cdr3_nt: TGTGCCAGTAGTATAAGTCTAGACACAGATACGCAGTATTTT

cdr3_length: 13
clone_size: -
j_call: TRBJ2-5
v_call: TRBV6-5
d_call: -
cdr3_aa: CASSRSGATTQYF
cdr3_nt: TGTGCCAGCAGTAGATCAGGGGCGACGACCCAGTACTTC

cdr3_length: 16
clone_size: -
j_call: TRBJ2-3
v_call: TRBV5-4
d_call: -
cdr3_aa: CASTKGGSSGTDTQYF
cdr3_nt: TGTGCCAGCACCAAAGGGGGTAGCTCTGGCACAGATACGCAGTATTTT

cdr3_length: 16
clone_size: -
j_call: TRBJ2-1
v_call: TRBV4-1
d_call: -
cdr3_aa: CASSQDRGAYYNEQFF
cdr3_nt: TGCGCCAGCAGCCAAGATCGGGGGGCCTACTACAATGAGCAGTTCTTC

cdr3_length: 13
clone_size: -
j_call: TRBJ2-7
v_call: TRBV4-2
d_call: -
cdr3_aa: CASSPDRYYEQYF
cdr3_nt: TGTGCCAGCAGCCCCGACAGGTACTACGAGCAGTACTTC

cdr3_length: 16
clone_size: -
j_call: TRBJ2-5
v_call: TRBV13
d_call: TRBD1
cdr3_aa: CASSLARTTGEETQYF
cdr3_nt: TGTGCCAGCAGCTTGGCCCGCACGACAGGGGAAGAGACCCAGTACTTC

cdr3_length: 18
clone_size: -
j_call: TRBJ2-3
v_call: TRBV4-2
d_call: TRBD2
cdr3_aa: CASSQRWTSGDSTDTQYF
cdr3_nt: TGTGCCAGCAGCCAACGCTGGACTAGCGGGGATAGCACAGATACGCAGTATTTT

cdr3_length: 15
clone_size: -
j_call: TRBJ2-4
v_call: TRBV2
d_call: -
cdr3_aa: CASRIRGPERSIQYF
cdr3_nt: TGTGCCAGCAGGATTAGGGGCCCAGAGAGGAGCATTCAGTACTTC

cdr3_length: 16
clone_size: once
j_call: TRBJ2-7
v_call: TRBV4-2
d_call: -
cdr3_aa: CASADDWREDSYEQYF
cdr3_nt: TGTGCCAGCGCCGACGATTGGAGGGAGGACTCCTACGAGCAGTACTTC

cdr3_length: 12
clone_size: -
j_call: TRBJ1-5
v_call: TRBV29-1
d_call: -
cdr3_aa: CSVEHPRQPQHF
cdr3_nt: TGCAGCGTTGAACACCCCCGGCAGCCCCAGCATTTT

cdr3_length: 15
clone_size: -
j_call: TRBJ2-7
v_call: TRBV4-2
d_call: TRBD1
cdr3_aa: CASSHPGQGSYEQYF
cdr3_nt: TGTGCCAGCAGCCACCCGGGACAGGGTTCCTACGAGCAGTACTTC

cdr3_length: 13
clone_size: -
j_call: TRBJ2-7
v_call: TRBV28
d_call: TRBD2
cdr3_aa: CASSPGGGYEQYF
cdr3_nt: TGTGCCAGCAGTCCCGGGGGGGGCTACGAGCAGTACTTC

cdr3_length: 14
clone_size: -
j_call: TRBJ2-2
v_call: TRBV6-5
d_call: -
cdr3_aa: CASRPLAGTGELFF
cdr3_nt: TGTGCCAGCAGACCATTGGCCGGGACCGGGGAGCTGTTTTTT

cdr3_length: 14
clone_size: -
j_call: TRBJ1-1
v_call: TRBV27
d_call: TRBD1
cdr3_aa: CASSILQGGTEAFF
cdr3_nt: TGTGCCAGCAGTATCTTACAGGGGGGGACTGAAGCTTTCTTT

cdr3_length: 17
clone_size: -
j_call: TRBJ2-2
v_call: TRBV9
d_call: TRBD2
cdr3_aa: CASSVGLAGLYTGELFF
cdr3_nt: TGTGCCAGCAGCGTGGGACTAGCGGGGCTTTACACCGGGGAGCTGTTTTTT